This record looks at one T cell receptor beta chain sequence and its context. The antigen this receptor binds is unknown. Per-base quality was not reported, and no clone a single base away is much larger than it. The data belong to a study of shared clonotypes between healthy human individuals (dated by TCRdb to 2020 to 2022). At the level of the whole study: The cohort comprised a couple of women and a few men aged 18 to 49 years. For each donor, CD4 naive and CD4 memory were each run on three plates, CD8 naive on two plates, and CD8 memory on one plate. The study deeply sequenced blood TCR repertoires of five healthy adults to estimate repertoire size and the extent of clonotype sharing between individuals. To increase sequencing depth and limit assay-specific biases, different laboratories used diverse techniques to prepare libraries and sequence TCR repertoires. Between about 0.8 and 9 billion PBMCs per donor were obtained by leukapheresis.

What the research found in general, with its limitations: Sampling was limited to blood, and TCR repertoires in tissue likely differ from TCR repertoires in blood. Higher generation probabilities were observed for clonotypes shared by all four sorted-subset donors than for non-shared clonotypes. Pairwise subsampling led to the expectation that sequencing depth would affect the degree of clonotype sharing among donors. Naive subsets generally had larger estimated clonotype richness than memory subsets did. Because the study included only a small number of donors, the genetic and exposure-history diversity represented was limited. Across a handful of donors, 5% to 6% of naive CD4, approximately 3.5% of naive CD8, under 2.5% of memory CD4, and around 0.4% of memory CD8 clonotypes were shared. Incomplete sequencing was indicated by rarefaction of sorted-subset datasets, despite the large sequencing depth.

Using the deep immunoSEQ assay, multiplex PCR amplified TCR CDR3 regions from genomic DNA. Extracted genomic DNA from each cell subset was distributed evenly across all wells of several immunoSEQ 96-well plates, and each plate was treated as a replicate. For sorted subsets, each replicate PCR was loaded with roughly 0.2 ug genomic DNA, equivalent to 25,000 to 35,000 T cell genomes. Purified libraries were measured with a Qubit 3.0 fluorometer, size-checked on a Bioanalyzer 2100, and measured again with the KAPA Library Quantification kit. Every immunoSEQ 96-well plate was sequenced on a separate single-read 150-cycle Illumina NextSeq 550 flow cell. As for the original processing: Because the immunoSEQ output included only junctional sequences and no quality scores, the filtering could not be the same as the filtering used for full-length reads. Sequences were annotated with PyIR, a Python wrapper for IgBLAST v1.9, using IMGT germline references to assign V/J genes and CDR3. Reads with weak V/J assignments (E-value above 1e-6), missing CDR3, stop codons, out-of-frame junctions, or ambiguous translated residues were removed. A V3J clonotype was defined by an identical inferred V gene, J gene, and CDR3 amino acid sequence. Percentage overlap between repertoires was computed as shared unique clonotypes divided by the size of the smaller repertoire. Repertoire richness was assessed with RTK rarefaction, the Chao1 estimator, and Recon v2.1 estimates of unobserved clonotypes. Generation probabilities for all TCRbeta clonotypes obtained by the gDNA method from a handful of donors were computed using OLGA. Here the immuneACCESS table is served through TCRdb, limited to in-frame sequences with V and J called. Missing clones are a known gap in these copies; in checked studies unresolved V genes cover under half, and the rest lacks a known reason. Clone size and V and J calls were adopted from that table, with D and trimming inferred from the DNA. The sample yields about 1.5 million clones; roughly 96% were counted once. 0.95% to 1.5% of the sample comes from the top ten.

The donors were healthy, HIV-negative adults with no recently reported acute infections or vaccinations. All donors were Caucasian adults living in Nashville, Tennessee, USA. CD4+ T cells were enriched through magnetic negative selection, after which naive cells were positively selected on CD45RA and the remaining negative fraction served as the memory subset. Blood was collected by leukapheresis, and PBMCs were isolated by Ficoll-Histopaque density gradient centrifugation and then cryopreserved in liquid nitrogen vapor phase. Purity and quantity of every magnetically sorted T cell population were checked by analytical flow cytometry. Each sorted fraction had its genomic DNA isolated and then quantified by UV absorbance on a Nanodrop 2000c. The sequence was collected from a man aged 30 to 45 in good health. Material: naive CD4+ T cells sorted from blood. The cell subset or site label of this sample denotes: CD45RA+ positively selected.

CDR3 region: CAIRGGNEQFF. The nucleotide sequence reads TGTGCCATCCGAGGAGGCAATGAGCAGTTCTTC. The chain uses TRBV10-3 and TRBJ2-1; the D segment could be TRBD2, given 5 matching bases. Reading from cysteine to phenylalanine, the CDR3 counts 11 amino acids. Of all the DNA, just the CDR3 is kept, 33 bases in frame from base 1. At the junction V is shortened by 8 bases and J by 6 bases, with 8 bases in between. Via the germline V gene, CDR1 is ENHRY and CDR2 SYGVKD.